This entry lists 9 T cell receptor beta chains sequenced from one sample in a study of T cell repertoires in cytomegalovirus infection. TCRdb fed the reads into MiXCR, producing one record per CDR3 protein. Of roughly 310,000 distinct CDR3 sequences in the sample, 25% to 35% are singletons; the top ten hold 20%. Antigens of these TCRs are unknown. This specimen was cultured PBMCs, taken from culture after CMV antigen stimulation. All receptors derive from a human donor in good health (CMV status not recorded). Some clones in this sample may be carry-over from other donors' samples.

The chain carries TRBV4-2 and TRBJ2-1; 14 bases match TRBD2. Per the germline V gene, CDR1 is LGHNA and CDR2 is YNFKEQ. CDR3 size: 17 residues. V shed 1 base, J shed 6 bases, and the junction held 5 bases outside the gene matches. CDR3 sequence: CASSQGGLAGGTNEQFF. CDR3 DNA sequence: TGTGCCAGCAGCCAAGGAGGACTAGCGGGGGGAACCAATGAGCAGTTCTTC.

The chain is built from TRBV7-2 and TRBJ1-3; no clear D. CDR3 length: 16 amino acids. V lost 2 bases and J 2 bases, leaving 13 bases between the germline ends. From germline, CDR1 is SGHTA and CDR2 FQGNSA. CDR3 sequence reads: CASSLTILGPGNTIYF. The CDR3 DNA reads TGTGCCAGCAGCTTAACTATCTTAGGGCCTGGAAACACCATATATTTT. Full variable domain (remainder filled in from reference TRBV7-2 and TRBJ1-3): GAGVSQSPSNKVTEKGKDVELRCDPISGHTALYWYRQSLGQGLEFLIYFQGNSAPDKSGLPSDRFSAERTGGSVSTLTIQRTQQEDSAVYLCASSLTILGPGNTIYFGEGSWLTVV.

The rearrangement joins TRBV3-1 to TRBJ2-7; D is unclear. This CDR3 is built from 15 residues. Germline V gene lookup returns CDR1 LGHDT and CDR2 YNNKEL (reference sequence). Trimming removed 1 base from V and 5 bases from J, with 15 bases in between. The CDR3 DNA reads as TGTGCCAGCAGCCAAGGGACCCAAGAGTTCAACGAGCAGTACTTC. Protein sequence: CASSQGTQEFNEQYF.

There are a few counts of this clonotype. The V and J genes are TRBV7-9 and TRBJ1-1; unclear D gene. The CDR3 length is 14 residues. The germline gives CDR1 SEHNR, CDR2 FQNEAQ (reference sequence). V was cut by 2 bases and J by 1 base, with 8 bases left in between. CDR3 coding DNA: TGTGCCAGCAGCTTATCAGGTCCGAACACTGAAGCTTTCTTT. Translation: CASSLSGPNTEAFF.

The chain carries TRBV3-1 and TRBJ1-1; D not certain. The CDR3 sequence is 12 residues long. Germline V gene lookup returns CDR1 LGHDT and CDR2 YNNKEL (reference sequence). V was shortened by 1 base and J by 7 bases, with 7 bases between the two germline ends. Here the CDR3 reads CASSQGPVEAFF. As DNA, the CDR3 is TGTGCCAGCAGCCAAGGGCCCGTTGAAGCTTTCTTT.

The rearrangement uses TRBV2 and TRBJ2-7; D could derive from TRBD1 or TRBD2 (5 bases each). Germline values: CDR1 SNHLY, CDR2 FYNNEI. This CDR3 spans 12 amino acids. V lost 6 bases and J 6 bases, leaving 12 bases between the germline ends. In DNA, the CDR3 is TGTGCCAGCAGGGGGACGGTGCTCGAGCAGTACTTC. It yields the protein CASRGTVLEQYF.

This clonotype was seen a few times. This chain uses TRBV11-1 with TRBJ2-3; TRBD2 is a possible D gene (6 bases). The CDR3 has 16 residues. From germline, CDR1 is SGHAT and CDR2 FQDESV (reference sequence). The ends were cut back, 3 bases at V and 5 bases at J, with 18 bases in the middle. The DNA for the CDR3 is TGTGCCAGCAGCTTCTCCGGGACTCGCACCGTAGATACGCAGTATTTT. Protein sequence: CASSFSGTRTVDTQYF.

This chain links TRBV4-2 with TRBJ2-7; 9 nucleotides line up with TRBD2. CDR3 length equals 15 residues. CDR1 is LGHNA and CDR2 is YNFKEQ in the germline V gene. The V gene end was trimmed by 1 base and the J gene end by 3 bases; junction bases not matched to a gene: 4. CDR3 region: CASSQVSSGNYEQYF. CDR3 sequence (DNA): TGTGCCAGCAGCCAAGTATCTAGCGGGAACTACGAGCAGTACTTC.

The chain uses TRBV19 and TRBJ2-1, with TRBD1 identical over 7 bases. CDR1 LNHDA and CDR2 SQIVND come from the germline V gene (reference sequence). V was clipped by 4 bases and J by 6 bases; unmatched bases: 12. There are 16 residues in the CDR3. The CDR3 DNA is TGTGCCAGTAGTACCTCCGACAGGGCCTTGGTCAATGAGCAGTTCTTC. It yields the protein CASSTSDRALVNEQFF.